The 14 T cell receptor beta chains given below trace back to one sample, sequenced in a study of tumor and adjacent non-tumor tissue in lung cancer. RNA was extracted from bulk tissue without any cell sorting. Three rounds of nested PCR, following a modified ARM-PCR protocol, produced the TCRbeta library. TCRdb ran MiXCR on the multiplex PCR reads and lists one entry per CDR3 protein. Altogether fewer than 80,000 distinct CDR3 sequences are present, around two thirds being singletons, with the ten largest covering roughly 12%. Specimen: lung tumor tissue. The receptor source for this set is a woman in her seventies with non-small cell lung cancer.

A word on this clonotype: An end of the junction does not agree with germline; a read error may underlie this. The V gene is TRBV20-1, the J gene TRBJ2-1; D is undetermined. The V gene's germline CDR1 is DFQATT and CDR2 SNEGSKA (reference sequence). This CDR3 has 15 residues. CDR3 coding DNA: TGCAGTGCTAGAGATGGGTCAGGAGTTTACAATGAGCACTTCTTC. Translating it yields CSARDGSGVYNEHFF.

With respect to this clonotype: This CDR3 fails to terminate in the conserved phenylalanine or tryptophan, so it likely reflects a read error. Because the CDR3's place on the DNA is in doubt, the DNA is left out and the CDR3 is given as listed by TCRdb. The CDR3 is CASSYANRSPYEQYL. This chain uses TRBV6-5 with TRBJ2-7. The CDR3 numbers 15 amino acids, ends counted. Germline values: CDR1 MNHEY, CDR2 SVGAGI.

Worth noting for this clonotype: Since the CDR3 does not end with the conserved phenylalanine or tryptophan, this likely comes from a read error. The gene calls are TRBV6-5 and TRBJ2-5; no clear D. This CDR3 comprises 12 residues. The V and J ends lost 8 bases and 2 bases respectively, with 9 bases between them. Germline V CDR1 and CDR2: MNHEY, SVGAGI. The CDR3 is CASGRVQETQYL. CDR3 in DNA: TGTGCCAGCGGCCGCGTACAAGAGACCCAGTACTTA.

In its sample, this clonotype was seen many times. V is TRBV7-8 and J is TRBJ2-5, with TRBD2 matching 11 bases. With V trimmed by 5 bases and J by 3 bases, 5 bases remained unmatched. CDR1 and CDR2 (germline): SGHVS, FQNEAQ. The CDR3 has 15 residues. The CDR3 DNA reads as TGTGCCAGCAGCGTACAGGGACTAGCGGAAGAGACCCAGTACTTC. This gives the protein CASSVQGLAEETQYF.

Concerning this clonotype itself: This may come from a read error, since a much larger clone is one base off. J is TRBJ2-7 and V is TRBV6-2 or TRBV6-3; D possibly uses TRBD1 or TRBD2 (5 bases each). The V and J ends lost 5 bases and 0 bases respectively, with 11 bases between them. CDR1 MNHEY and CDR2 SVGEGT come from the germline V gene. CDR3 length equals 14 residues. CDR3 amino acids: CASSPGTSSYEQYF. For the CDR3, the DNA is TGTGCCAGCAGTCCTGGGACCAGCTCCTACGAGCAGTACTTC.

The CDR3 DNA is TGCAGCAGAGAGACGGCCAGGGGGCTCGGAGAGACCCAGTACTTC. Translation gives CSRETARGLGETQYF. The rearrangement links TRBV29-1 to TRBJ2-5, with 8 bases fitting TRBD1. The V and J ends lost 8 bases and 4 bases, in that order; junction bases with no gene match: 15. CDR1 and CDR2 from the germline V gene are SQVTM and ANQGSEA. The CDR3 is 15 residues long.

With respect to this clonotype: This may be a read error, as it is one base from a much larger clone. The chain recombines TRBV13 with TRBJ2-1; D is possibly TRBD2 (6 bases). V was shortened by 0 bases and J by 5 bases, with 14 bases between the two germline ends. CDR3 size: 16 residues. Germline CDR1 reads PRHDT; CDR2 reads FYEKMQ (reference sequence). The CDR3 sequence is CASSLGEGRLDNEQFF. CDR3 nucleotides: TGTGCCAGCAGCTTAGGGGAGGGGAGGCTAGACAATGAGCAGTTCTTC.

A remark on this clonotype: It is likely a read error, because the conserved phenylalanine at the end of the CDR3 is missing. The chain recombines TRBV4-2 with TRBJ2-1; TRBD2 matches 11 bases. Germline CDR1 reads LGHNA; CDR2 reads YNFKEQ. The CDR3 length is 18 residues. J gave up 2 bases and V 6 bases, and 12 bases lay outside the gene matches. The CDR3 nucleotides are TGTGCCAGCAGGCCGAGTAGCGGGAGGGTGATTCCCTACAATGAGCAGTTCTCC. Amino acid sequence: CASRPSSGRVIPYNEQFS.

This clonotype was seen only once. The CDR3 does not end in the conserved phenylalanine or tryptophan, so this is likely a read error. Because the CDR3's place on the DNA is in doubt, the DNA is left out and the CDR3 is given as listed by TCRdb. The genes are TRBV5-4 and TRBJ1-1; the table's D call, TRBD1, was not checked against the DNA. The CDR3 spans 15 residues, counting both ends. CDR1 and CDR2 from the germline V gene are SGHNT and YYREEE (reference sequence). The CDR3 is CASSPSTATNTETFY.

In this sample, this clonotype turned up many times. The chain combines TRBV4-2 with TRBJ1-1; TRBD1 matches 8 bases. The V and J ends lost 4 bases and 0 bases, in that order; junction bases with no gene match: 4. Germline V lookup: CDR1 LGHNA, CDR2 YNFKEQ. This CDR3 has 15 amino acids. Here the CDR3 reads CASSPGQGMNTEAFF. DNA for the CDR3: TGTGCCAGCAGCCCAGGACAGGGCATGAACACTGAAGCTTTCTTT.

The genes are TRBV28 and TRBJ2-7; the match to TRBD2 covers 7 bases. Germline CDR1 is MDHEN and CDR2 is SYDVKM. The V and J ends lost 7 bases and 7 bases, in that order; junction bases with no gene match: 19. This CDR3 has 16 residues. CDR3 bases: TGTGCCAGCACATCAGCGGGAACTGCTGGCCGCGATGAGCAGTACTTC. It encodes CASTSAGTAGRDEQYF.

Concerning this clonotype itself: A clone one base away is much larger, so this may be a read error. This chain joins TRBV20-1 and TRBJ2-7; 7 positions agree with TRBD2. The CDR3 sequence is 11 residues long. CDR1 is DFQATT, CDR2 SNEGSKA, per germline (reference sequence). CDR3 residues: CSAGTIYEHYF. The CDR3 bases are TGCAGTGCCGGGACTATATACGAGCATTACTTC.

This clonotype has ten or more counts. The chain recombines TRBV14 with TRBJ1-2, with 9 nucleotides matching TRBD1. The CDR3 length is 15 residues. The germline CDR1 and CDR2 sequences are SGHDN and FVKESK. Losses at the gene ends were 4 bases for V and 8 bases for J; bases not matched to a gene: 11. The CDR3 spells CASSRVIQGAGGYTF. Written as DNA, the CDR3 is TGTGCCAGCAGCCGAGTAATACAGGGGGCGGGCGGCTACACCTTC.

This sequence joins TRBV5-4 and TRBJ2-6, with D perhaps TRBD1 (5 bases). The germline V and J ends were trimmed by 4 bases and 6 bases, with 17 bases remaining between them. Germline-derived CDR1 and CDR2 are SGHNT and YYREEE (reference sequence). The CDR3 length is 16 residues. The CDR3 bases are TGTGCCAGCAGCGACACAGGTGCCACTGCGGCCAACGTCCTGACTTTC. This codes for CASSDTGATAANVLTF.